One T cell receptor (beta chain) is described in this entry. The protocol was immunoSEQ multiplex PCR, while the TCRdb copy is restricted to in-frame clones and leaves out a portion. The sample includes roughly 70,000 clones, approximately 90% of them seen just once. The sample comes from a study of blood T cell repertoires in COVID-19. For the study at large: Donors in the United States, Italy and Spain gave samples during acute or convalescent COVID-19. PBMCs, B-cell-depleted T cells, or T cells provided the cDNA or gDNA that made up the material.

V shed 3 bases and J shed 7 bases, with 12 bases lying between them. The CDR3 totals 13 residues. The sequence was obtained from a man in his 70s with acute or convalescent COVID-19. Sequencing input: peripheral blood. This chain connects TRBV12-3 or TRBV12-4 to TRBJ2-5, with a possible D match to TRBD2 (7 bases). The CDR3, as DNA: TGTGCCAGCAGTTTGGGGGGGCCTGGGACCCAGTACTTC. Protein sequence: CASSLGGPGTQYF.